This TCR beta chain was captured in a study of blood T cell repertoires in COVID-19. As handled by the study authors: Nucleated cell counts were estimated from reference gene primer amplification. Sequencing used immunoSEQ multiplex PCR; TCRdb keeps in-frame clones, though not all of them. V and J calls and clone size are as listed in that table; D and trimming were resolved from the DNA. The data contain around 92,000 clones, nearly 90% of them singletons. Sequencing was done on a sample of peripheral blood. The TCR sequence derives from a woman of 80 years or more with active COVID-19.

CDR3 in DNA: TGTGCCATCAGTCCGGGACTAGCGGGAGTAGGGGAGACCCAGTACTTC. Translating gives CAISPGLAGVGETQYF. This sequence joins TRBV10-3 and TRBJ2-5, with 14 bases aligning to TRBD2. Trimming took 5 bases from V and 5 from J; bases not matched to a gene: 7. CDR1 ENHRY and CDR2 SYGVKD come from the germline V gene. The CDR3 runs 16 residues.